Shown below are 20 T cell receptor beta chains from a single sample sequenced in a study of identical twins' blood T cells. TCRdb fed the 5' RACE reads into MiXCR, producing one record per CDR3 protein. Altogether 350,000 to 400,000 distinct CDR3 sequences are present, roughly 28% being singletons, with the ten largest covering about 6%. The specimen was PBMCs. Every receptor here comes from a woman between 18 and 55 years old in good health.

The rearrangement uses TRBV12-3 or TRBV12-4 and TRBJ2-7; TRBD1 is a possible D gene (5 bases). The CDR3 has 12 residues. V lost 6 bases and J 6 bases, leaving 12 bases between the germline ends. The chain's CDR3 is CASRKTGFEQYF. CDR3 nucleotide sequence: TGTGCCAGCAGAAAAACAGGTTTCGAGCAGTACTTC.

The table lists this clonotype with a few counts. The rearrangement joins TRBV7-3 to TRBJ1-1; D possibly corresponds to TRBD1 (6 bases). Deletions cut 5 bases from V and 5 bases from J, with 15 bases between. From germline, CDR1 is SGHTA and CDR2 FQGTGA. CDR3 length equals 14 residues. CDR3 nucleotide sequence: TGTGCCAGCAGCAGAACCGGGGGGGCAACTGAAGCTTTCTTT. It yields the protein CASSRTGGATEAFF. The whole variable domain, filled in from reference TRBV7-3 and TRBJ1-1, reads GAGVSQTPSNKVTEKGKYVELRCDPISGHTALYWYRQSLGQGPEFLIYFQGTGAADDSGLPNDRFFAVRPEGSVSTLKIQRTERGDSAVYLCASSRTGGATEAFFGQGTRLTVV.

This clonotype is a singleton in its sample. V gene TRBV29-1 combines with J gene TRBJ2-7; 7 bases align to TRBD1. The CDR3 totals 14 residues. The J segment lost 5 bases and the V segment lost 6 bases, leaving 13 bases of the junction unmatched. CDR1 and CDR2 from the germline V gene are SQVTM and ANQGSEA. CDR3 DNA sequence: TGCAGCGTGCCGGCCCAAACAGGGGTACACGAGCAGTACTTC. It translates to CSVPAQTGVHEQYF.

Many counts were recorded for this clonotype. The V and J genes are TRBV6-2 or TRBV6-3 and TRBJ2-1; no reliable D call. The germline CDR1 and CDR2 sequences are MNHEY and SVGEGT. Trimming left V 3 bases short and J 5 bases short, with 14 bases between. This CDR3 contains 15 residues. CDR3 DNA: TGTGCCAGCAGTTATCCCGCGCATGGGAACAATGAGCAGTTCTTC. Translated, it gives CASSYPAHGNNEQFF.

The chain has TRBV29-1 and TRBJ2-2, with 7 bases aligning to TRBD2. Germline V CDR1 and CDR2: SQVTM, ANQGSEA. The CDR3 is made up of 13 amino acids. V lost 4 bases to trimming and J lost 4 bases; unmatched junction nucleotides: 3. The CDR3 protein is CSVVERGTGELFF. DNA for the CDR3: TGCAGCGTTGTTGAGCGGGGCACCGGGGAGCTGTTTTTT.

Concerning this clonotype itself: A read error may be the cause here, since a much bigger clone is one base away. The chain recombines TRBV12-3 or TRBV12-4 with TRBJ1-1; D is unresolved. Trimming cost V 11 bases and J 3 bases, with 10 bases left between them. The CDR3 contains 11 residues. The CDR3 nucleotides read TGTGCCGGTCTGGGGTACACTGAAGCTTTCTTT. Protein: CAGLGYTEAFF.

The V call is TRBV19, the J call TRBJ1-2; 7 positions agree with TRBD1. The J segment lost 5 bases and the V segment lost 6 bases, leaving 3 bases of the junction unmatched. The CDR3 spans 12 residues. The germline V gene has CDR1 LNHDA and CDR2 SQIVND (reference sequence). Here the CDR3 reads CASRDRPYGYTF. The CDR3 DNA reads as TGTGCCAGTAGGGACAGGCCTTATGGCTACACCTTC.

The chain carries TRBV7-2 and TRBJ2-3; D perhaps matches TRBD2 (5 bases). In germline, CDR1 is SGHTA, CDR2 FQGNSA. V was clipped by 9 bases and J by 1 base, with 11 bases between them. The CDR3 runs to 13 residues. The CDR3: CASKYSGTDTQYF. CDR3 DNA sequence: TGTGCCAGTAAATATAGCGGCACAGATACGCAGTATTTT.

This clonotype showed up just a few times. The DNA of the CDR3 is TGTGCCAGCAGATTCAGGAGTATGAACACTGAAGCTTTCTTT. This sequence encodes CASRFRSMNTEAFF. V and J are TRBV6-2 or TRBV6-3 and TRBJ1-1; no clear D gene. The CDR3 is 14 amino acids. Germline assignment: CDR1 MNHEY and CDR2 SVGEGT. V shed 6 bases and J shed 0 bases, with 11 bases lying between them.

This clonotype occurred a few times. The chain is built from TRBV27 and TRBJ1-3; D not certain. CDR3 length: 14 amino acids. The V end lost 6 bases, the J end lost 0 bases, and 9 bases lay between the germline ends. Germline V gene sequence: CDR1 MNHEY, CDR2 SMNVEV (reference sequence). The CDR3 loop is CASRGRASGNTIYF. CDR3 DNA sequence: TGTGCCAGCAGGGGTAGGGCCTCTGGAAACACCATATATTTT.

The rearrangement joins TRBV20-1 to TRBJ1-1, with a weak D call TRBD1 (5 bases). Germline V gene sequence: CDR1 DFQATT, CDR2 SNEGSKA (reference sequence). Deletions cut 6 bases from V and 0 bases from J, with 20 bases between. The CDR3 loop spans 16 amino acids. The chain's CDR3 is CSATLPTGSMNTEAFF. DNA for the CDR3: TGCAGTGCCACCTTACCCACAGGATCCATGAACACTGAAGCTTTCTTT.

This chain uses TRBV10-3 with TRBJ1-2; D may be TRBD1 (5 bases). V lost 6 bases, J lost 3 bases, and 11 bases lay in between. This CDR3 comprises 13 residues. Per germline, CDR1 ENHRY and CDR2 SYGVKD. CDR3 sequence: CAIRTTGDYGYTF. The CDR3 DNA reads TGTGCCATCAGGACTACAGGAGACTATGGCTACACCTTC.

This chain uses TRBV21-1 with TRBJ1-3. TRBV21-1 is labeled a pseudogene. The CDR3 length is 17 residues. The CDR3 sequence is CASSKVAYRFSGNTIYF. The CDR3 DNA is TGTGCCAGCAGCAAAGTTGCGTACCGATTCTCTGGAAACACCATATATTTT.

This clonotype showed up many times. The chain uses TRBV2 and TRBJ2-3; 9 nucleotides line up with TRBD2. After removal of 6 bases from V and 2 bases from J, the junction contained 9 bases not matched to a gene. This CDR3 is built from 16 residues. Germline V CDR1 and CDR2: SNHLY, FYNNEI. CDR3 in amino acids: CASSPQGLAPTDTQYF. The CDR3 nucleotides are TGTGCCAGCAGCCCCCAGGGACTAGCCCCCACAGATACGCAGTATTTT.

This chain links TRBV5-1 with TRBJ1-1; D remains unclear. This CDR3 is 15 amino acids long. Looked up from germline, CDR1 is SGHRS and CDR2 is YFSETQ. V lost 5 bases and J lost 2, with 16 bases in between. CDR3: CASSFPDRPNTEAFF. In DNA form, the CDR3 reads TGCGCCAGCAGTTTTCCAGACCGTCCAAACACTGAAGCTTTCTTT.

Only a few counts were recorded for this clonotype. The DNA of the CDR3 is TGTGCCAGCAGCGTAGGACAGGGCGGCCGTTCACAGTTCTTC. It encodes CASSVGQGGRSQFF. The V and J genes are TRBV9 and TRBJ2-1; 7 nucleotides match TRBD1. The germline V gene encodes CDR1 SGDLS and CDR2 YYNGEE. The CDR3 length is 14 residues. After removal of 0 bases from V and 13 bases from J, the junction contained 10 bases not matched to a gene. Together with reference TRBV9 and TRBJ2-1, the CDR3 gives the full variable domain: DSGVTQTPKHLITATGQRVTLRCSPRSGDLSVYWYQQSLDQGLQFLIQYYNGEERAKGNILERFSAQQFPDLHSELNLSSLELGDSALYFCASSVGQGGRSQFFGPGTRLTVL.

The chain uses TRBV7-8 and TRBJ1-5; 10 positions match TRBD1. Germline V lookup: CDR1 SGHVS, CDR2 FQNEAQ. CDR3 length equals 16 residues. V shed 5 bases, J shed 5 bases, and the junction held 9 bases outside the gene matches. CDR3 nucleotides: TGTGCCAGCAGCGCCAGAAGGGACAGGGGATATCAGCCCCAGCATTTT. Translation gives CASSARRDRGYQPQHF.

This clonotype was recorded many times. This chain links TRBV6-6 with TRBJ1-1; possibly TRBD1 for D (5 bases). Germline lookup yields CDR1 MNHNY and CDR2 SVGAGI (reference sequence). CDR3 length: 11 residues. Trimming took 5 bases from V and 5 from J, leaving 6 bases between them. The CDR3 nucleotides read TGTGCCAGCAGTAAGGGGACTGAAGCTTTCTTT. Protein product: CASSKGTEAFF.

The chain carries TRBV7-2 and TRBJ1-1; 7 bases map to TRBD1. Germline CDR1 and CDR2: SGHTA and FQGNSA. The CDR3 totals 15 residues. The junction had 5 bases not matched to a gene; V was cut back by 3 bases and J by 1 base. CDR3 residues: CASSFSGTANTEAFF. The CDR3, as DNA: TGTGCCAGCAGCTTTTCCGGGACAGCGAACACTGAAGCTTTCTTT.

The CDR3, as DNA: TGTGCCAGCAGCCAATCGATAGGGCACGTGGGCACTGAAGCTTTCTTT. It specifies CASSQSIGHVGTEAFF. The rearrangement joins TRBV14 to TRBJ1-1; no clear D gene. Trimming removed 2 bases from V and 4 bases from J, with 17 bases in between. Germline CDR1 and CDR2: SGHDN and FVKESK. CDR3 length equals 16 residues.